What follows are 25 T cell receptor beta chains derived from one specimen sequenced in a study of T cell repertoires in cytomegalovirus infection (dated by TCRdb to between 2019 and 2020). The instrument was an Illumina HiSeq 1500. Starting from the raw public reads, TCRdb applied fastp trimming at Q25, assembled clones with MiXCR and retained in-frame beta chains. Rows matching on CDR3 protein sequence are summarized as one entry with the most common DNA and genes. A total of hundreds of thousands of distinct CDR3 sequences appear in this sample, 8% to 10% of them only once. Around 2.4% of the sample is taken by the ten largest. Sequencing was carried out using PBMCs. These receptors all stem from a human donor in good health (CMV status not recorded). Some clones in this sample may be carry-over from other donors' samples.

About this clonotype: One base away lies a much larger clone, so this may be a sequencing read error. The chain has TRBV7-9 and TRBJ1-2, with TRBD1 identical over 7 bases. The CDR3 is 19 residues long. Germline CDR1 is SEHNR and CDR2 is FQNEAQ (reference sequence). V shed 0 bases, J shed 6 bases, and the junction held 19 bases outside the gene matches. CDR3: CASSLAFGFRTGGEHGYTF. CDR3 in DNA: TGTGCCAGCAGCTTAGCATTCGGTTTCAGGACAGGCGGAGAACATGGCTACACCTTC.

Only a few counts were recorded for this clonotype. The gene calls are TRBV20-1 and TRBJ2-1, with D possibly being TRBD1 (6 bases). Germline V lookup: CDR1 DFQATT, CDR2 SNEGSKA (reference sequence). The CDR3 has 14 residues. Trimming pared 3 bases from V and 5 bases from J, leaving 14 bases between. CDR3 in DNA: TGCAGTGCTAGCACAGGGACCGCTAACAATGAGCAGTTCTTC. As protein: CSASTGTANNEQFF.

The sample holds many counts of this clonotype. The chain has TRBV12-3 or TRBV12-4 and TRBJ1-2; no clear D. There are 11 residues in the CDR3. With 3 bases removed from V and 8 bases from J, the gap between germline ends came to 7 bases. The CDR3 DNA reads TGTGCCAGCAGTTTTGGGAACGGCTACACCTTC. Amino acid sequence: CASSFGNGYTF.

This clonotype was found many times. The genes are TRBV7-2 and TRBJ1-3; D unclear. Germline lookup yields CDR1 SGHTA and CDR2 FQGNSA. There are 14 residues in the CDR3. V was clipped by 3 bases and J by 0 bases, with 6 bases between them. In nucleotides, the CDR3 is TGTGCCAGCAGCTTGGGGTCCTCTGGAAACACCATATATTTT. It translates to CASSLGSSGNTIYF.

The chain is built from TRBV28 and TRBJ2-2; TRBD2 is a possible D gene (7 bases). The ends were cut back, 3 bases at V and 7 bases at J, with 12 bases in the middle. From germline, CDR1 is MDHEN and CDR2 SYDVKM. The CDR3 has 14 amino acids. CDR3 sequence: CASSLGGQIGELFF. The CDR3 nucleotides are TGTGCCAGCAGTTTGGGGGGGCAAATCGGGGAGCTGTTTTTT. Supplemented by reference TRBV28 and TRBJ2-2, the full variable domain reads DVKVTQSSRYLVKRTGEKVFLECVQDMDHENMFWYRQDPGLGLRLIYFSYDVKMKEKGDIPEGYSVSREKKERFSLILESASTNQTSMYLCASSLGGQIGELFFGEGSRLTVL.

Many counts were recorded for this clonotype. This sequence joins TRBV20-1 and TRBJ1-5, with D possibly TRBD1 on 6 matching bases. Germline loops: CDR1 DFQATT, CDR2 SNEGSKA (reference sequence). Trimming removed 5 bases at V and 4 bases at J, with 12 bases between. CDR3 length: 13 amino acids. The DNA for the CDR3 is TGCAGTGCTCCTGACAGGCGGAATCAGCCCCAGCATTTT. It specifies CSAPDRRNQPQHF.

J is TRBJ2-2 and V is TRBV19, with TRBD1 matching 7 bases. There are 15 residues in the CDR3. Trimming took 5 bases from V and 2 from J; bases not matched to a gene: 5. From germline, CDR1 is LNHDA and CDR2 SQIVND (reference sequence). CDR3 coding DNA: TGTGCCAGTAGTGCCGACAGGGCCAACACCGGGGAGCTGTTTTTT. This encodes CASSADRANTGELFF.

In its sample, this clonotype was seen many times. V usage is TRBV7-8 and J usage is TRBJ1-1; 11 bases line up with TRBD1. With 5 bases clipped from V and 4 bases from J, the junction kept 6 bases outside the gene matches. This CDR3 region has 15 residues. The V gene's germline CDR1 is SGHVS and CDR2 FQNEAQ. In DNA form, the CDR3 reads TGTGCCAGCAGCCCGGACAGGGGGCAGTCCACTGAAGCTTTCTTT. Its translation: CASSPDRGQSTEAFF.

This sequence joins TRBV20-1 and TRBJ2-5; 7 bases are a match to TRBD2. V lost 3 bases and J lost 4; bases outside the gene matches: 8. Germline values: CDR1 DFQATT, CDR2 SNEGSKA (reference sequence). This CDR3 contains 14 residues. The CDR3 nucleotides are TGCAGTGCTAGGCCAGCGGGGTGGGGAGAGACCCAGTACTTC. It encodes CSARPAGWGETQYF.

This clonotype was seen many times. This rearrangement joins TRBV27 to TRBJ1-5; D ambiguous. Trimming cost V 0 bases and J 6 bases, with 12 bases left between them. Germline V gene sequence: CDR1 MNHEY, CDR2 SMNVEV (reference sequence). The CDR3 totals 15 residues. The CDR3 coding sequence is TGTGCCAGCAGTTTATCGGCCAGGTTGAGTCAGCCCCAGCATTTT. Its translation is CASSLSARLSQPQHF.

This clonotype was recorded at least ten times. The gene calls are TRBV7-8 and TRBJ1-5, with D possibly TRBD1 on 5 matching bases. CDR1 SGHVS and CDR2 FQNEAQ come from the germline V gene. Deletions cut 6 bases from V and 5 bases from J, with 11 bases between. This CDR3 contains 13 residues. The CDR3 loop is CASSLGVHQPQHF. The DNA for the CDR3 is TGTGCCAGCAGTCTAGGGGTTCATCAGCCCCAGCATTTT.

This clonotype was recorded many times. The V gene is TRBV7-2, the J gene TRBJ2-1, with 9 nucleotides matching TRBD2. V lost 5 bases to trimming and J lost 8 bases; unmatched junction nucleotides: 13. This CDR3 is 16 amino acids long. Per germline, CDR1 SGHTA and CDR2 FQGNSA. CDR3 region: CASSTRARGGRDEQFF. DNA of the CDR3: TGTGCCAGCAGCACTAGGGCGCGGGGGGGCCGGGATGAGCAGTTCTTC.

The gene calls are TRBV20-1 and TRBJ2-2; 7 nucleotides align to TRBD1. Germline CDR1 is DFQATT and CDR2 is SNEGSKA (reference sequence). The J segment lost 4 bases and the V segment lost 7 bases, leaving 9 bases of the junction unmatched. The CDR3 length is 14 residues. The CDR3 DNA reads TGCAGTGTTATGACAGGGATGGGCACCGGGGAGCTGTTTTTT. Translation gives CSVMTGMGTGELFF.

This clonotype was detected a few times. The chain carries TRBV20-1 and TRBJ2-1; D call uncertain. This CDR3 has 14 amino acids. V was pared by 7 bases and J by 5 bases, with 18 bases between. Germline CDR1 is DFQATT and CDR2 is SNEGSKA (reference sequence). CDR3 sequence reads: CSGKGWTVNNEQFF. The CDR3 bases are TGCAGTGGAAAGGGTTGGACGGTGAACAATGAGCAGTTCTTC.

The CDR3 region is CASRSDSLKNTEAFF. The CDR3 nucleotides read TGTGCCAGCAGATCCGACAGTTTGAAGAACACTGAAGCTTTCTTT. This chain links TRBV6-2 or TRBV6-3 with TRBJ1-1; D perhaps matches TRBD1 (5 bases). The ends were cut back, 6 bases at V and 1 base at J, with 15 bases in the middle. Germline V CDR1 and CDR2: MNHEY, SVGEGT. The CDR3 totals 15 residues.

This clonotype was seen at least ten times. The chain recombines TRBV20-1 with TRBJ1-6, with 7 bases aligning to TRBD1. V shed 0 bases and J 9 bases; nucleotides not matched to a gene: 5. This CDR3 is built from 14 residues. Germline CDR1 DFQATT, CDR2 SNEGSKA (reference sequence). The CDR3 loop is CSARDSAGGSPLHF. In nucleotides, the CDR3 is TGCAGTGCTAGAGATAGCGCAGGGGGTTCACCCCTCCACTTT.

This clonotype was seen repeatedly, ten times or more. The chain is built from TRBV7-2 and TRBJ2-5; TRBD2 matches at 12 bases. Germline V gene lookup returns CDR1 SGHTA and CDR2 FQGNSA. The CDR3 has 16 residues. V shed 5 bases, J shed 4 bases, and the junction held 8 bases outside the gene matches. This CDR3 reads CASSLPLAGGRETQYF. CDR3 nucleotides: TGTGCCAGCAGCCTCCCGCTAGCGGGGGGGCGAGAGACCCAGTACTTC. Variable domain in full (rest from reference TRBV7-2 and TRBJ2-5): GAGVSQSPSNKVTEKGKDVELRCDPISGHTALYWYRQSLGQGLEFLIYFQGNSAPDKSGLPSDRFSAERTGGSVSTLTIQRTQQEDSAVYLCASSLPLAGGRETQYFGPGTRLLVL.

In its sample, this clonotype was seen many times. The V and J genes are TRBV7-9 and TRBJ1-5; unclear D gene. Per germline, CDR1 SEHNR and CDR2 FQNEAQ (reference sequence). The CDR3 is 14 residues long. The V end was cut by 5 bases, the J end by 2 bases, with 10 bases between. CDR3 loop: CASSQDVGNQPQHF. The CDR3 nucleotides read TGTGCCAGCAGCCAGGACGTTGGCAATCAGCCCCAGCATTTT.

This clonotype was detected ten times or more. This rearrangement joins TRBV29-1 to TRBJ1-2, with D perhaps matching TRBD1 (6 bases). This CDR3 is built from 11 residues. V was trimmed by 8 bases and J by 6 bases, leaving 13 bases between them. Germline V gene lookup returns CDR1 SQVTM and CDR2 ANQGSEA. The CDR3 bases are TGCAGCACTGCGGGGGGCGATGGCTACACCTTC. Translating it yields CSTAGGDGYTF. The entire variable domain, with the rest obtained from reference TRBV29-1 and TRBJ1-2, is as follows: SAVISQKPSRDICQRGTSLTIQCQVDSQVTMMFWYRQQPGQSLTLIATANQGSEATYESGFVIDKFPISRPNLTFSTLTVSNMSPEDSSIYLCSTAGGDGYTFGSGTRLTVV.

This clonotype was seen ten or more times. The rearrangement links TRBV18 to TRBJ2-1; 7 bases map to TRBD1. This CDR3 comprises 14 residues. The V segment lost 2 bases and the J segment 6 bases; nucleotides outside the gene matches: 4. Germline V gene data show CDR1 as KGHSH and CDR2 as LQKENI. CDR3 region: CASSPDRDANEQFF. Written as DNA, the CDR3 is TGTGCCAGCTCACCAGACAGGGACGCCAATGAGCAGTTCTTC.

This chain connects TRBV20-1 to TRBJ2-2; 16 positions agree with TRBD2. CDR1 DFQATT and CDR2 SNEGSKA come from the germline V gene (reference sequence). The CDR3 sequence is 17 residues long. The V segment lost 6 bases and the J segment 1 base; nucleotides outside the gene matches: 5. As DNA, the CDR3 is TGCAGTGCCCCCGGGACTAGCGGGGGGGGGAACACCGGGGAGCTGTTTTTT. It specifies CSAPGTSGGGNTGELFF.

This clonotype came up a few times. This chain joins TRBV7-6 and TRBJ1-1, with D unclear. V lost 1 base and J 1 base, leaving 7 bases between the germline ends. Germline V lookup: CDR1 SGHVS, CDR2 FNYEAQ. The CDR3 spans 14 residues. In DNA form, the CDR3 reads TGTGCCAGCAGCTTAGACCTCTCGAACACTGAAGCTTTCTTT. This gives the protein CASSLDLSNTEAFF.

This clonotype was observed at least ten times. The CDR3: CASSLREAGWSERVAKNIQYF. The CDR3 nucleotides are TGTGCCAGCAGCCTACGCGAGGCAGGGTGGTCCGAAAGGGTGGCCAAAAACATTCAGTACTTC. The gene calls are TRBV7-2 and TRBJ2-4, with a tentative D call TRBD1 (5 bases). CDR1 is SGHTA and CDR2 is FQGNSA in the germline V gene. The CDR3 runs to 21 residues. Trimming pared 5 bases from V and 1 base from J, leaving 30 bases between.

This clonotype was counted at least ten times. The V gene is TRBV7-2, the J gene TRBJ1-6, with TRBD1 as a possible D gene (5 bases). CDR3 size: 14 residues. V was cut by 5 bases and J by 7 bases, with 12 bases left in between. Germline CDR1 reads SGHTA; CDR2 reads FQGNSA. This CDR3 is CASSPSPGNSPLHF. As DNA, the CDR3 is TGTGCCAGCAGCCCATCCCCAGGGAATTCACCCCTCCACTTT.

The table lists this clonotype with many counts. V usage is TRBV2 and J usage is TRBJ2-1, with TRBD1 matching 10 bases. CDR3 length equals 15 residues. V lost 1 base, J lost 4 bases, and 1 base stayed unmatched. From germline, CDR1 is SNHLY and CDR2 FYNNEI. In DNA form, the CDR3 reads TGTGCCAGCAGTGAAGAGGGACAGGGGTACAATGAGCAGTTCTTC. It is translated as CASSEEGQGYNEQFF. Complete variable domain (other parts from reference TRBV2 and TRBJ2-1): EPEVTQTPSHQVTQMGQEVILRCVPISNHLYFYWYRQILGQKVEFLVSFYNNEISEKSEIFDDQFSVERPDGSNFTLKIRSTKLEDSAMYFCASSEEGQGYNEQFFGPGTRLTVL.